This passage covers 27 T cell receptor beta chains from one sample sequenced in a study of technical replicates of blood from a handful of donors. The assay was immunoSEQ multiplex PCR, and TCRdb's table has in-frame clones only and misses some. The data show 60,000 to 80,000 clones, 92% seen once. The sample consisted of T cells isolated from PBMCs. The source of these receptors is a human donor in good health.

The CDR3 region has the DNA TGTGCCAGCAGCTTCAGGGGGCCGAACACCGGGGAGCTGTTTTTT. This codes for CASSFRGPNTGELFF. The gene calls are TRBV7-7 and TRBJ2-2; 8 nucleotides match TRBD1. The trim removed 3 bases at V and 0 bases at J, leaving 0 bases unmatched. The CDR3 sequence is 15 residues long. Germline V lookup: CDR1 SSHAT, CDR2 FNYEAQ (reference sequence).

This chain links TRBV11-2 with TRBJ2-7, with unresolved D. The V end was cut by 5 bases, the J end by 3 bases, with 2 bases between. The CDR3 extends over 10 amino acids. CDR1 and CDR2 from the germline V gene are SGHAT and FQNNGV. The CDR3 coding sequence is TGTGCCAGCAGCCACTACGAGCAGTACTTC. Translation: CASSHYEQYF.

The chain is built from TRBV2 and TRBJ1-3, with 7 bases identical to TRBD1. The V gene end was trimmed by 8 bases and the J gene end by 0 bases; junction bases not matched to a gene: 10. There are 16 residues in the CDR3. Germline-derived CDR1 and CDR2 are SNHLY and FYNNEI. CDR3 amino acids: CASEGGPSRSGNTIYF. The DNA for the CDR3 is TGTGCCAGCGAAGGGGGCCCATCCCGCTCTGGAAACACCATATATTTT.

The gene calls are TRBV7-9 and TRBJ2-2, with 10 bases lining up with TRBD2. Germline loops: CDR1 SEHNR, CDR2 FQNEAQ (reference sequence). The CDR3 is made up of 15 amino acids. After removal of 5 bases from V and 7 bases from J, the junction contained 7 bases not matched to a gene. The CDR3 sequence is CASSLTSGTRGELFF. The CDR3 region has the DNA TGTGCCAGCAGCCTTACTAGCGGGACGCGCGGGGAGCTGTTTTTT.

This chain connects TRBV7-2 to TRBJ2-7; 11 nucleotides match TRBD1. The germline V gene has CDR1 SGHTA and CDR2 FQGNSA. The CDR3 covers 15 residues. Trimming cost V 3 bases and J 1 base; bases outside gene matches: 2. This CDR3 reads CASSFGQGASYEQYF. In DNA form, the CDR3 reads TGTGCCAGCAGCTTTGGACAGGGGGCATCCTACGAGCAGTACTTC.

J is TRBJ2-3 and V is TRBV7-6; 12 bases agree with TRBD2. There are 15 residues in the CDR3. Germline CDR1 and CDR2: SGHVS and FNYEAQ. V shed 4 bases and J 5 bases; nucleotides not matched to a gene: 4. In nucleotides, the CDR3 is TGTGCCAGCAGCTATCCGGGACTAGCGGGAGATACGCAGTATTTT. As protein: CASSYPGLAGDTQYF. The full variable domain, in which reference TRBV7-6 and TRBJ2-3 provide the parts outside the CDR3, is GAGVSQSPRYKVTKRGQDVALRCDPISGHVSLYWYRQALGQGPEFLTYFNYEAQQDKSGLPNDRFSAERPEGSISTLTIQRTEQRDSAMYRCASSYPGLAGDTQYFGPGTRLTVL.

The chain recombines TRBV25-1 with TRBJ1-1; a weak D match, TRBD1 (5 bases). Germline CDR1 MGHDK, CDR2 SYGVNS. The CDR3 length is 12 residues. V dropped 10 bases and J dropped 5 bases, with 14 bases sitting between them. CDR3 DNA sequence: TGTGCCACTCTAGGGCGGGGGACTGAAGCTTTCTTT. It is translated as CATLGRGTEAFF.

The table lists this clone with a count of one. V and J are TRBV10-3 and TRBJ1-5; unclear D gene. Germline CDR1 reads ENHRY; CDR2 reads SYGVKD. V lost 0 bases and J 5 bases, leaving 8 bases between the germline ends. CDR3 size: 14 residues. The CDR3 DNA reads as TGTGCCATCAGTGAGTCGATAAGCGATCAGCCCCAGCATTTT. Amino acid sequence: CAISESISDQPQHF.

The DNA for the CDR3 is TGTGCCAGCAGCGTCGGGAGTAGCGGGAGGGTCTCCGAGCAGTACTTC. It translates to CASSVGSSGRVSEQYF. This chain joins TRBV9 and TRBJ2-7, with 11 bases lining up with TRBD2. J lost 6 bases, V lost 2 bases, and 10 bases had no gene match. CDR1 and CDR2 (germline): SGDLS, YYNGEE. The CDR3 is 16 amino acids.

The chain joins TRBV19 to TRBJ1-1; TRBD1 matches 7 bases. The germline V gene has CDR1 LNHDA and CDR2 SQIVND (reference sequence). Trimming cost V 1 base and J 4 bases; bases outside gene matches: 21. This CDR3 region has 20 residues. The CDR3 region is CASSIAPPYRDRVGTTEAFF. The CDR3 region has the DNA TGTGCCAGTAGTATAGCCCCCCCCTACAGAGACAGGGTCGGGACCACTGAAGCTTTCTTT.

The V gene is TRBV30, the J gene TRBJ1-2; weak D call: TRBD1 (5 bases). The CDR3 runs to 12 residues. Trimming took 1 base from V and 8 from J, leaving 11 bases between them. The germline V gene encodes CDR1 GTSNPN and CDR2 SVGIG (reference sequence). The DNA for the CDR3 is TGTGCCTGGAGTGGGATAGGGGCAGGCTACACCTTC. It codes for CAWSGIGAGYTF.

Concerning this clone: The sample carries other DNA sequences with the same CDR3. The chain is built from TRBV27 and TRBJ2-3; D is unresolved. CDR3 length equals 13 residues. Germline V gives CDR1 MNHEY, CDR2 SMNVEV (reference sequence). The V and J ends lost 3 bases and 1 base respectively, with 5 bases between them. The CDR3, as DNA: TGTGCCAGCAGTTTCAGTGGCACAGATACGCAGTATTTT. This encodes CASSFSGTDTQYF.

This chain connects TRBV5-1 to TRBJ2-3, with TRBD2 matching over 8 bases. Germline CDR1 SGHRS, CDR2 YFSETQ. V lost 0 bases, J lost 4 bases, and 4 bases stayed unmatched. The CDR3 has 15 amino acids. The CDR3 loop is CASSLGSGGADTQYF. For the CDR3, the DNA is TGCGCCAGCAGCTTGGGAAGCGGGGGCGCAGATACGCAGTATTTT.

The CDR3 here is CASSLTSVEQYF. CDR3 DNA: TGTGCCAGCAGCCTCACTAGCGTAGAGCAGTACTTC. V is TRBV13 and J is TRBJ2-7, with TRBD2 matching over 7 bases. This CDR3 is 12 amino acids long. V lost 5 bases and J lost 7; bases outside the gene matches: 5. The germline gives CDR1 PRHDT, CDR2 FYEKMQ (reference sequence).

The chain is built from TRBV7-8 and TRBJ2-2; 7 positions match TRBD1. Germline CDR1 and CDR2: SGHVS and FQNEAQ. V lost 3 bases to trimming and J lost 1 base; unmatched junction nucleotides: 2. This CDR3 has 15 residues. CDR3 bases: TGTGCCAGCAGCTTGGACAGGCTGAACACCGGGGAGCTGTTTTTT. Amino acids: CASSLDRLNTGELFF.

The rearrangement uses TRBV15 and TRBJ2-7; the match to TRBD2 covers 11 bases. The ends lost 6 bases at V and 4 bases at J; junction bases unmatched: 5. There are 14 residues in the CDR3. Looked up from germline, CDR1 is LNHNV and CDR2 is YYDKDF (reference sequence). CDR3 nucleotide sequence: TGTGCCACCAGTATGACTAGCGGGGAATACGAGCAGTACTTC. Translated, it gives CATSMTSGEYEQYF.

The chain links TRBV19 to TRBJ2-1, with D tentatively TRBD2 (6 bases). CDR1 is LNHDA and CDR2 is SQIVND in the germline V gene (reference sequence). The CDR3 extends over 15 amino acids. The V end was cut by 1 base, the J end by 4 bases, with 11 bases between. The CDR3: CASSIGRGWYNEQFF. In DNA form, the CDR3 reads TGTGCCAGTAGTATAGGGCGGGGATGGTACAATGAGCAGTTCTTC.

The chain has TRBV19 and TRBJ2-1; 7 bases align to TRBD2. After removal of 0 bases from V and 6 bases from J, the junction contained 5 bases not matched to a gene. Germline CDR1 LNHDA, CDR2 SQIVND (reference sequence). The length of the CDR3 is 15 residues. The CDR3 DNA is TGTGCCAGTAGTATAGATGCGGGAGAAGGCAATGAGCAGTTCTTC. Its protein is CASSIDAGEGNEQFF. Variable domain in full (rest from reference TRBV19 and TRBJ2-1): DGGITQSPKYLFRKEGQNVTLSCEQNLNHDAMYWYRQDPGQGLRLIYYSQIVNDFQKGDIAEGYSVSREKKESFPLTVTSAQKNPTAFYLCASSIDAGEGNEQFFGPGTRLTVL.

This clone was seen a single time. The rearrangement links TRBV13 to TRBJ2-7, with TRBD2 matching 11 bases. With V trimmed by 6 bases and J by 4 bases, 8 bases remained unmatched. Germline V gene lookup returns CDR1 PRHDT and CDR2 FYEKMQ (reference sequence). This CDR3 has 15 amino acids. CDR3 residues: CASSSRLAGRYEQYF. CDR3 coding DNA: TGTGCCAGCAGTTCCCGACTAGCGGGAAGATACGAGCAGTACTTC.

The rearrangement joins TRBV28 to TRBJ1-4; no definite D call. Germline-derived CDR1 and CDR2 are MDHEN and SYDVKM. The V and J ends lost 5 bases and 7 bases respectively, with 14 bases between them. The CDR3 consists of 14 residues. The CDR3 sequence is CASSRPRVVEKLFF. In nucleotides, the CDR3 is TGTGCCAGCAGTCGGCCGAGGGTTGTTGAAAAACTGTTTTTT.

J is TRBJ2-5 and V is TRBV30; the match to TRBD1 covers 9 bases. Looked up from germline, CDR1 is GTSNPN and CDR2 is SVGIG (reference sequence). V gave up 5 bases and J gave up 5 bases; unmatched junction bases: 9. The CDR3 sequence is 14 residues long. The CDR3 nucleotides are TGTGCCTGGGTATCGGGACAGGGAAGGGAGACCCAGTACTTC. Its translation is CAWVSGQGRETQYF.

The chain is built from TRBV27 and TRBJ2-1; 9 bases match TRBD2. Losses at the gene ends were 6 bases for V and 5 bases for J; bases not matched to a gene: 8. CDR1 and CDR2 from the germline V gene are MNHEY and SMNVEV (reference sequence). The CDR3 runs 15 residues. For the CDR3, the DNA is TGTGCCAGCAGACCCGGGACTAGCAGCCACAATGAGCAGTTCTTC. It codes for CASRPGTSSHNEQFF.

The chain is built from TRBV19 and TRBJ1-2; maybe TRBD1 (5 bases). The CDR3 runs 15 residues. Trimming pared 3 bases from V and 3 bases from J, leaving 14 bases between. Germline assignment: CDR1 LNHDA and CDR2 SQIVND (reference sequence). CDR3 in DNA: TGTGCCAGTAGTATGCAGGCAGGGAACCACTATGGCTACACCTTC. Its protein product is CASSMQAGNHYGYTF.

The CDR3 reads CASSLFRGLGPTQPQHF. The CDR3 DNA follows: TGTGCCAGCAGCTTGTTCAGAGGACTAGGTCCGACTCAGCCCCAGCATTTT. The V gene is TRBV7-9, the J gene TRBJ1-5, with unresolved D. Trimming removed 3 bases from V and 6 bases from J, with 21 bases in between. The germline CDR1 and CDR2 sequences are SEHNR and FQNEAQ (reference sequence). The CDR3 contains 17 residues. Filled out from reference TRBV7-9 and TRBJ1-5, the complete variable domain reads DTGVSQNPRHKITKRGQNVTFRCDPISEHNRLYWYRQTLGQGPEFLTYFQNEAQLEKSRLLSDRFSAERPKGSFSTLEIQRTEQGDSAMYLCASSLFRGLGPTQPQHFGDGTRLSIL.

The chain links TRBV19 to TRBJ1-4; D not certain. Trimming left V 3 bases short and J 3 bases short, with 8 bases between. The CDR3 sequence is 14 residues long. Germline CDR1 LNHDA, CDR2 SQIVND (reference sequence). The CDR3 DNA follows: TGTGCCAGTAGTATTAGGCAGGCTAATGAAAAACTGTTTTTT. Translating gives CASSIRQANEKLFF.

The genes are TRBV6-5 and TRBJ2-7; D perhaps matches TRBD1 (5 bases). The CDR3 has 15 residues. Between the trimmed V and J ends, which lost 2 bases and 1 base, there was a span of 12 bases. Germline CDR1 and CDR2: MNHEY and SVGAGI. The CDR3: CASSYDLDSSYEQYF. In DNA, the CDR3 is TGTGCCAGCAGTTACGACCTTGACAGTTCCTACGAGCAGTACTTC.

This clone was seen only a few times. The chain links TRBV7-9 to TRBJ1-1; D not certain. The CDR3 runs to 11 residues. The germline V and J ends were trimmed by 4 bases and 6 bases, with 6 bases remaining between them. Germline values: CDR1 SEHNR, CDR2 FQNEAQ (reference sequence). The CDR3 nucleotides read TGTGCCAGCAGCTCCGGGGCTGAAGCTTTCTTT. As protein: CASSSGAEAFF.